The 3 T cell receptor beta chains below were found in one sample sequenced in a study of human T cells and chemical hapten exposure. Specified time point: healthy volunteer bleed at 6 weeks. Total RNA was extracted from unfractionated whole blood. TCRdb re-derived calls from the RACE reads in MiXCR, one entry per CDR3 protein. The table includes over 35,000 distinct CDR3 sequences, 3.5% to 4% detected once. The material sequenced was whole blood. Receptors were obtained from a human donor in good health. Some clones in this sample may be carry-over from other donors' samples.

Concerning this clonotype itself: A much bigger clone sits one base away, suggesting this may be a read error. V usage is TRBV12-3 or TRBV12-4 and J usage is TRBJ2-7, with D tentatively TRBD2 (5 bases). The CDR3 extends over 14 amino acids. Trimming took 2 bases from V and 5 from J, leaving 13 bases between them. The CDR3 DNA reads as TGTGCCAGCAGTTTACTAGCCAGCCCCAACGAGCAGTACTTC. Protein product: CASSLLASPNEQYF.

There are many counts of this clonotype. The chain recombines TRBV9 with TRBJ2-6; 7 nucleotides agree with TRBD2. The CDR3 is 17 amino acids. Germline V gene sequence: CDR1 SGDLS, CDR2 YYNGEE. The J segment lost 4 bases and the V segment lost 0 bases, leaving 7 bases of the junction unmatched. The CDR3 DNA sequence: TGTGCCAGCAGCGTAGAGCCCCTAGCGGCCGGGGCCAACGTCCTGACTTTC. Its translation: CASSVEPLAAGANVLTF.

This clonotype was seen many times. The V and J genes are TRBV5-5 and TRBJ1-5; a weak D match, TRBD1 (6 bases). V was cut by 5 bases and J by 2 bases, with 14 bases left in between. This CDR3 contains 15 residues. From germline, CDR1 is SGHKS and CDR2 YYEKEE (reference sequence). The DNA of the CDR3 is TGTGCCAGCAGTCTCTCCGGGGGCCGCAATCAGCCCCAGCATTTT. It specifies CASSLSGGRNQPQHF.